The clone carrying this TCR beta chain turned up a few times. What it binds is not known. The data were obtained in a study of T cells in Graves' hyperthyroidism and ophthalmopathy. Germline-derived CDR1 and CDR2 are MGHRA and YSYEKL. Trimming cost V 0 bases and J 11 bases, with 8 bases left between them. The CDR3 is 13 amino acids. Findings and limits, study-wide: Ophthalmopathy and stable hyperthyroidism were told apart by a 13 V-J model.

Clinical symptoms, serum thyroxine and TRAb, thyroid ultrasound and orbital computed tomography together formed the diagnostic basis. Researchers amplified the TCR beta CDR3 regions from RNA transcripts. The HTBI primer set served for first-round RT-PCR of the TCR CDR3. TCRdb re-derived calls from the multiplex PCR reads in MiXCR, one entry per CDR3 protein. The repertoire consists of some 180,000 distinct CDR3 sequences, with 15% to 20% occurring once and the leading ten covering 29%. The chain employs TRBV4-1 and TRBJ1-6; D gene unclear. The clonotype comes from a woman in her 50s with Graves' hyperthyroidism. Input material: blood. DNA of the CDR3: TGCGCCAGCAGCCAAGATATTTGGGCACCCCTCCACTTT. Translating gives CASSQDIWAPLHF.